This passage covers 30 T cell receptor beta chains from one sample sequenced in a study of blood T cell repertoires in COVID-19. Generated by immunoSEQ multiplex PCR, the TCRdb table keeps only in-frame clones and is missing some. The sample has 250,000 to 350,000 clones; approximately 84% are singletons. Material: peripheral blood. These receptors all come from a human donor with COVID-19, enrolled during active disease. The donor label of this sample is uncertain.

The chain couples TRBV5-1 to TRBJ2-1, with D maybe TRBD1 (5 bases). The CDR3 loop spans 15 amino acids. Trimming left V 2 bases short and J 0 bases short, with 9 bases between. In germline, CDR1 is SGHRS, CDR2 YFSETQ. CDR3 sequence reads: CASSLGVDSYNEQFF. The CDR3 DNA follows: TGCGCCAGCAGCTTAGGGGTCGACTCCTACAATGAGCAGTTCTTC.

The chain recombines TRBV6-1 with TRBJ2-7, with a tentative D call TRBD2 (7 bases). Germline CDR1 and CDR2: MNHNS and SASEGT. This CDR3 spans 16 amino acids. Trimming removed 2 bases from V and 0 bases from J, with 14 bases in between. The CDR3 here is CASSELGGHSSYEQYF. The DNA for the CDR3 is TGTGCCAGCAGTGAACTGGGGGGGCACTCCTCCTACGAGCAGTACTTC.

V is TRBV20-1 and J is TRBJ1-3, with 8 nucleotides matching TRBD1. This CDR3 is 14 amino acids long. Germline trimming cut 3 bases from V and 2 bases from J; bases unmatched to any gene: 3. Germline V gene lookup returns CDR1 DFQATT and CDR2 SNEGSKA (reference sequence). CDR3 residues: CSASPQGAGNTIYF. Written as DNA, the CDR3 is TGCAGTGCTAGTCCACAGGGGGCTGGAAACACCATATATTTT.

In the case of this clone: Other DNA sequences within the sample encode an identical CDR3. The chain joins TRBV29-1 to TRBJ1-1; D uncertain. The CDR3 covers 12 residues. CDR1 is SQVTM and CDR2 is ANQGSEA in the germline V gene. The V gene lost 4 bases and the J gene lost 4 bases, with 10 bases spanning the gap. The CDR3 region is CSVVRGGTEAFF. In DNA form, the CDR3 reads TGCAGCGTTGTGCGGGGAGGCACTGAAGCTTTCTTT.

This chain uses TRBV21-1 with TRBJ2-7; TRBD1 is the table's D call and was not checked against the DNA. TRBV21-1 is a listed pseudogene. The length of the CDR3 is 14 residues. The CDR3 DNA sequence: TGTGCCAGCAGCAGGGGGACAGGGACCTACGAGCAGTACTTC. This sequence encodes CASSRGTGTYEQYF.

CDR3 in DNA: TGTGCCAGCACCGTAACAGGGCTCGGTGGCTACACCTTC. Translating gives CASTVTGLGGYTF. The V and J genes are TRBV6-6 and TRBJ1-2; D possibly corresponds to TRBD1 (6 bases). Germline values: CDR1 MNHNY, CDR2 SVGAGI (reference sequence). This CDR3 spans 13 amino acids. V lost 7 bases to trimming and J lost 7 bases, with 16 bases between them.

The chain links TRBV2 to TRBJ1-4, with TRBD1 matching over 8 bases. The CDR3 totals 13 residues. J lost 6 bases, V lost 7 bases, and 4 bases had no gene match. In germline, CDR1 is SNHLY, CDR2 FYNNEI. The CDR3 loop reads CASTGTGYEKLFF. The CDR3 nucleotides read TGTGCCAGCACGGGGACAGGCTATGAAAAACTGTTTTTT.

This chain joins TRBV20-1 and TRBJ2-2; 7 bases map to TRBD2. Germline CDR1 reads DFQATT; CDR2 reads SNEGSKA (reference sequence). V lost 3 bases to trimming and J lost 3 bases; unmatched junction nucleotides: 10. The CDR3 runs 16 residues. CDR3 loop: CSASGGGSEDTGELFF. The CDR3 coding sequence is TGCAGTGCTAGTGGTGGCGGGAGTGAGGACACCGGGGAGCTGTTTTTT.

The chain uses TRBV9 and TRBJ2-2, with a weak D call TRBD2 (7 bases). This CDR3 region has 16 residues. The germline V and J ends were trimmed by 4 bases and 3 bases, with 16 bases remaining between them. The germline V gene encodes CDR1 SGDLS and CDR2 YYNGEE. The CDR3 protein is CASSPQGGVHTGELFF. The CDR3 region has the DNA TGTGCCAGCAGCCCACAAGGGGGGGTCCACACCGGGGAGCTGTTTTTT.

This chain uses TRBV28 with TRBJ2-7, with TRBD2 identical over 7 bases. This CDR3 is built from 13 residues. After removal of 7 bases from V and 7 bases from J, the junction contained 10 bases not matched to a gene. Per the germline V gene, CDR1 is MDHEN and CDR2 is SYDVKM. CDR3 DNA: TGTGCCAGCACAGCTAGCGGCGGGGGTGAGCAGTACTTC. This encodes CASTASGGGEQYF.

The V and J genes are TRBV15 and TRBJ1-5; D gene ambiguous. V was shortened by 1 base and J by 0 bases, with 7 bases between the two germline ends. Germline V gives CDR1 LNHNV, CDR2 YYDKDF (reference sequence). The CDR3 length is 15 residues. As DNA, the CDR3 is TGTGCCACCAGCAGAGGGGCCTATAGCAATCAGCCCCAGCATTTT. This gives the protein CATSRGAYSNQPQHF.

This chain connects TRBV28 to TRBJ1-1; TRBD1 aligns across 7 bases. Germline assignment: CDR1 MDHEN and CDR2 SYDVKM. J was trimmed by 4 bases and V by 5 bases; bases with no gene match: 13. This CDR3 has 16 amino acids. CDR3 in amino acids: CASSPPPDRRITEAFF. The DNA for the CDR3 is TGTGCCAGCAGTCCCCCCCCGGACAGGCGGATCACTGAAGCTTTCTTT.

This chain joins TRBV29-1 and TRBJ2-3; 7 nucleotides align to TRBD2. The CDR3 loop spans 14 amino acids. The V and J ends lost 8 bases and 2 bases, in that order; junction bases with no gene match: 10. CDR1 and CDR2 (germline): SQVTM, ANQGSEA. The CDR3 reads CSSDGGRATDTQYF. CDR3 DNA: TGCAGCTCGGACGGAGGGAGGGCCACAGATACGCAGTATTTT.

The V call is TRBV30, the J call TRBJ1-5, with TRBD1 as a possible D gene (5 bases). The germline CDR1 and CDR2 sequences are GTSNPN and SVGIG (reference sequence). V lost 3 bases and J 4 bases, leaving 10 bases between the germline ends. This CDR3 region has 13 residues. CDR3 residues: CAWSLRGNQPQHF. CDR3 DNA sequence: TGTGCCTGGAGCCTCCGGGGGAATCAGCCCCAGCATTTT.

J is TRBJ2-7 and V is TRBV29-1, with 10 nucleotides matching TRBD1. Germline V gene sequence: CDR1 SQVTM, CDR2 ANQGSEA. This CDR3 has 14 residues. After removal of 6 bases from V and 2 bases from J, the junction contained 7 bases not matched to a gene. CDR3 nucleotides: TGCAGCGTGGGGGGACAGGGGCTAGCCTACGAGCAGTACTTC. It translates to CSVGGQGLAYEQYF.

The CDR3 is CASSMTGRTDTQYF. CDR3 sequence (DNA): TGTGCCAGTAGTATGACAGGGAGGACAGATACGCAGTATTTT. The V call is TRBV19, the J call TRBJ2-3, with D maybe TRBD1 (7 bases). V was cut by 3 bases and J by 3 bases, with 10 bases left in between. Germline loops: CDR1 LNHDA, CDR2 SQIVND (reference sequence). The CDR3 runs to 14 residues.

This clone came up once. The chain uses TRBV5-6 and TRBJ2-7, with 7 positions matching TRBD2. The CDR3 is 15 residues long. Germline CDR1 SGHDT, CDR2 YYEEEE. The V gene end was trimmed by 1 base and the J gene end by 5 bases; junction bases not matched to a gene: 9. CDR3 bases: TGTGCCAGCAGCTTGAGTCACAGCGGGATACACGAGCAGTACTTC. This gives the protein CASSLSHSGIHEQYF.

The chain couples TRBV19 to TRBJ2-5, with TRBD1 matching 7 bases. V lost 5 bases, J lost 4 bases, and 7 bases stayed unmatched. The germline gives CDR1 LNHDA, CDR2 SQIVND (reference sequence). This CDR3 has 14 residues. The CDR3 is CASSPTGTRETQYF. The CDR3 nucleotides read TGTGCCAGTAGTCCGACAGGGACACGAGAGACCCAGTACTTC.

CDR3 sequence reads: CASSQRFELQGDQPQHF. The CDR3 DNA follows: TGCGCCAGCAGCCAAAGATTTGAACTGCAGGGCGATCAGCCCCAGCATTTT. The chain uses TRBV4-1 and TRBJ1-5; D may be TRBD1 (5 bases). V was trimmed by 2 bases and J by 5 bases, leaving 19 bases between them. CDR1 is MGHRA and CDR2 is YSYEKL in the germline V gene. The CDR3 has 17 residues.

This rearrangement joins TRBV28 to TRBJ2-2, with D possibly being TRBD2 (5 bases). V lost 5 bases and J lost 0, with 7 bases in between. The germline gives CDR1 MDHEN, CDR2 SYDVKM. The CDR3 runs to 14 residues. Here the CDR3 reads CASSRGTNTGELFF. For the CDR3, the DNA is TGTGCCAGCAGTCGGGGAACGAACACCGGGGAGCTGTTTTTT.

This clone was seen a single time. The gene calls are TRBV11-3 and TRBJ2-1, with 14 bases matching TRBD2. J gave up 9 bases and V 5 bases, and 9 bases lay outside the gene matches. Looked up from germline, CDR1 is SGHNT and CDR2 is YENEEA. The CDR3 consists of 16 residues. For the CDR3, the DNA is TGTGCCAGCAGCCCCACAGGGACTAGCGGGAGTCGTGAGCAGTTCTTC. It codes for CASSPTGTSGSREQFF.

The genes are TRBV6-4 and TRBJ2-2; D is ambiguous. The V gene lost 3 bases and the J gene lost 3 bases, with 8 bases spanning the gap. The germline gives CDR1 MRHNA, CDR2 SNTAGT. The CDR3 consists of 14 residues. CDR3: CASSEQPDTGELFF. CDR3 coding DNA: TGTGCCAGCAGTGAACAACCCGACACCGGGGAGCTGTTTTTT.

The rearrangement joins TRBV5-1 to TRBJ1-1; unclear D gene. The CDR3 totals 14 residues. In germline, CDR1 is SGHRS, CDR2 YFSETQ. Trimming cost V 0 bases and J 1 base, with 7 bases left between them. CDR3 amino acids: CASSLARGNTEAFF. The CDR3, as DNA: TGCGCCAGCAGCTTGGCCCGGGGGAACACTGAAGCTTTCTTT.

The chain links TRBV2 to TRBJ1-2; TRBD1 matches at 9 bases. The length of the CDR3 is 15 residues. CDR1 is SNHLY, CDR2 FYNNEI, per germline. J lost 8 bases, V lost 7 bases, and 14 bases had no gene match. The CDR3 here is CASNPDRGYGVGYTF. Here the CDR3 DNA reads TGTGCCAGCAACCCTGACAGGGGGTATGGTGTAGGCTACACCTTC. The variable domain in full, completed from reference TRBV2 and TRBJ1-2, reads EPEVTQTPSHQVTQMGQEVILRCVPISNHLYFYWYRQILGQKVEFLVSFYNNEISEKSEIFDDQFSVERPDGSNFTLKIRSTKLEDSAMYFCASNPDRGYGVGYTFGSGTRLTVV.

This chain connects TRBV27 to TRBJ2-7, with 13 nucleotides matching TRBD2. The CDR3 sequence is 13 residues long. V trimming: 6 bases; J trimming: 6 bases; junction bases outside the gene matches: 2. Germline CDR1 is MNHEY and CDR2 is SMNVEV (reference sequence). The CDR3 DNA reads as TGTGCCAGCAGCCGACTAGCGGGAGGCGAGCAGTACTTC. This translates into CASSRLAGGEQYF.

The chain carries TRBV27 and TRBJ2-1; weak D call: TRBD2 (6 bases). Per germline, CDR1 MNHEY and CDR2 SMNVEV (reference sequence). Trimming shortened V by 5 bases and J by 3 bases, and 23 bases separated the two germline ends. This CDR3 comprises 18 residues. CDR3 residues: CASSPRLLSSALYNEQFF. CDR3 DNA sequence: TGTGCCAGCAGTCCACGACTCTTGTCTAGCGCACTCTACAATGAGCAGTTCTTC.

The rearrangement links TRBV28 to TRBJ2-7, with 12 bases that match TRBD2. Per the germline V gene, CDR1 is MDHEN and CDR2 is SYDVKM. The V and J ends lost 7 bases and 2 bases, in that order; junction bases with no gene match: 3. This CDR3 has 14 amino acids. The CDR3, as DNA: TGTGCCAGCATTCTAGCGGGAGGGACCTACGAGCAGTACTTC. Its translation: CASILAGGTYEQYF.

The V call is TRBV4-1, the J call TRBJ1-1, with 10 nucleotides matching TRBD1. V was pared by 1 base and J by 8 bases, with 4 bases of the junction left unmatched. The CDR3 sequence is 14 residues long. Germline loops: CDR1 MGHRA, CDR2 YSYEKL. CDR3 sequence: CASSQGQGANEAFF. The DNA of the CDR3 is TGCGCCAGCAGCCAAGGACAGGGGGCCAACGAAGCTTTCTTT.

The CDR3 DNA sequence: TGCGCCAGCAGCTTAAATATGAACACCGGGGAGCTGTTTTTT. Protein: CASSLNMNTGELFF. This chain connects TRBV5-1 to TRBJ2-2, with D unclear. The CDR3 totals 14 residues. The ends were cut back, 2 bases at V and 1 base at J, with 6 bases in the middle. Germline V gene sequence: CDR1 SGHRS, CDR2 YFSETQ.

Note on this clone: The sample has other DNA sequences that encode this CDR3 too. This rearrangement joins TRBV29-1 to TRBJ1-4, with 10 positions matching TRBD1. The V segment lost 6 bases and the J segment 2 bases; nucleotides outside the gene matches: 0. Germline assignment: CDR1 SQVTM and CDR2 ANQGSEA. The CDR3 has 13 amino acids. The CDR3, as DNA: TGCAGCGTGGGACAGGGGACTAATGAAAAACTGTTTTTT. Translated: CSVGQGTNEKLFF.